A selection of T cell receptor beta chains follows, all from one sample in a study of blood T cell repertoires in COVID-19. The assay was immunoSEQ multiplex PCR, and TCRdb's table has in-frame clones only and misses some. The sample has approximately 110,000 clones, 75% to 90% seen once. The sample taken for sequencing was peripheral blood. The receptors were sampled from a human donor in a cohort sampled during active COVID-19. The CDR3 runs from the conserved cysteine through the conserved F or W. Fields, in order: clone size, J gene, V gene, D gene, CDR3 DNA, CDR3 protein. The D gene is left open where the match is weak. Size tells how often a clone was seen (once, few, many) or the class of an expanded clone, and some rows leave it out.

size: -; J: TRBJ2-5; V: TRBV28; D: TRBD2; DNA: TGTGCCAGCAGTCCGCTAGCGGGAGAAGAGACCCAGTACTTC; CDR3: CASSPLAGEETQYF
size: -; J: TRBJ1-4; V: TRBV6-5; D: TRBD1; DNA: TGTGCCAGCAACCAAGCGGGGACAGGGGTGGGGAAACTGTTTTTT; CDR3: CASNQAGTGVGKLFF
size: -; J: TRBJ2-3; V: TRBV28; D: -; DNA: TGTGCCAGCAGCCCCGGGGGAGCGGAGTCCGATACGCAGTATTTT; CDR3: CASSPGGAESDTQYF
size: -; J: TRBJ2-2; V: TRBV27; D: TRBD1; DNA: TGTGCCAGCAGGGGACAGCTGAACACCGGGGAGCTGTTTTTT; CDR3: CASRGQLNTGELFF
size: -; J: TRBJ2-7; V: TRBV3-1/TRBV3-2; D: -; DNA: TGTGCCAGCAGCCAAGAGTGGAGGGGGCCTTGGGGCGAGCAGTACTTC; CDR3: CASSQEWRGPWGEQYF
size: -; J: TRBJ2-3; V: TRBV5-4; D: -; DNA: TGTGCCAGCAGCTTTGATCTTCGGGTCACTAGCACAGATACGCAGTATTTT; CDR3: CASSFDLRVTSTDTQYF
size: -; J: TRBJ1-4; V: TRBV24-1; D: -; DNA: TGTGCCACCAGTGATTCTGCGGGTGAAAAACTGTTTTTT; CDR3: CATSDSAGEKLFF
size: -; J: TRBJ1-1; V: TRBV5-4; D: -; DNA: TGTGCCAGCAGCCCTTCGGCGGGTACGAACACTGAAGCTTTCTTT; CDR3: CASSPSAGTNTEAFF
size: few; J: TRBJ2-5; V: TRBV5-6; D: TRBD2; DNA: TGTGCCAGCAGCTTGGAGGCTCGGAGCGGGGGGACCCAGTACTTC; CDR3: CASSLEARSGGTQYF
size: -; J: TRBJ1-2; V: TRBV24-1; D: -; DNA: TGTGCCACCAGTGGACTTCCTCATGGCTACACCTTC; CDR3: CATSGLPHGYTF
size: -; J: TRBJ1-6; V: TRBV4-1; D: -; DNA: TGCGCCAGCAGCCAAGGACAAACATATAATTCACCCCTCCACTTT; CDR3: CASSQGQTYNSPLHF
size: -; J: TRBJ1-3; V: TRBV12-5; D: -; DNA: TGTGCTAGTGGTTTTTTAGCCTCTCCTCAAAGCTCTGGAAACACCATATATTTT; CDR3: CASGFLASPQSSGNTIYF
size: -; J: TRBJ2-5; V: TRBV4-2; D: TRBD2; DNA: TGTGCCAGCAGCCAAGGGCGTAGCGGGAGGTACCAAGAGACCCAGTACTTC; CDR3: CASSQGRSGRYQETQYF
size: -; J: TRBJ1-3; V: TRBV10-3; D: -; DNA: TGTGCCATCAGTGATTATACAGGGCGCTCTGGAAACACCATATATTTT; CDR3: CAISDYTGRSGNTIYF
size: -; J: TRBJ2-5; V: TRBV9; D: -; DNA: TGTGCCAGCAGCGAGAGAAACCAAGAGACCCAGTACTTC; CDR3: CASSERNQETQYF
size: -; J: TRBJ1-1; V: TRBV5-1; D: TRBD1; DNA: TGCGCCAGCAGCCCTGAACAGGGGGCTTGGGCAGCTTTCTTT; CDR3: CASSPEQGAWAAFF
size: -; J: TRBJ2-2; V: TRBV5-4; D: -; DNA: TGTGCCAGCAGCTTGGAGCGCCAAGGGGAGCTGTTTTTT; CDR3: CASSLERQGELFF
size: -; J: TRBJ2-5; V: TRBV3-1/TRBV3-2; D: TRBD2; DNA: TGTGCCAGCAGCCCATGGACTAGCGGGCGACAAGAGACCCAGTACTTC; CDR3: CASSPWTSGRQETQYF
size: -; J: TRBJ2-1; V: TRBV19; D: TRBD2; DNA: TGTGCCAGTAGTATAGATTCACGGGGAGGGCTTAAGAATGAGCAGTTCTTC; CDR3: CASSIDSRGGLKNEQFF
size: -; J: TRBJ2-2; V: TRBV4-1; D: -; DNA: TGCGCCAGCAGTTACAGGGTTGCAGACACCGGGGAGCTGTTTTTT; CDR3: CASSYRVADTGELFF
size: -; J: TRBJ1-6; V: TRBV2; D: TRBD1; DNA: TGTGCCAGCAGTGATCAGGGGGCGTCCAATTCACCCCTCCACTTT; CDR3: CASSDQGASNSPLHF
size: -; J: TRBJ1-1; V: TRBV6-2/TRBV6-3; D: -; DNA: TGTGCCAGCAGTAACCCATCGACAGGATACACTGAAGCTTTCTTT; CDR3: CASSNPSTGYTEAFF
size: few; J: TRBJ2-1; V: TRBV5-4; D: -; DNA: TGTGCCAGCAGCGTGGTAGGCAGGGAGCAGTTCTTC; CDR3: CASSVVGREQFF
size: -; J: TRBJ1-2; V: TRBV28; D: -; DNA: TGTGCCAGCTCCCTATTGGGGGGCTATGGCTACACCTTC; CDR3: CASSLLGGYGYTF
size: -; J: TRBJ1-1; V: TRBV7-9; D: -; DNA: TGTGCCAGCAGCTCGACAGAGAACACTGAAGCTTTCTTT; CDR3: CASSSTENTEAFF
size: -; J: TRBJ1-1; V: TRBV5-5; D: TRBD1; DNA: TGTGCCAGCAGACCCAGTAGGGACAGGGGGCGGATGAACACTGAAGCTTTCTTT; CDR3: CASRPSRDRGRMNTEAFF
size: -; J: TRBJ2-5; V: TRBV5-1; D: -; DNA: TGCGCCAGCAGCCTGATCGGGGAGACCCAGTACTTC; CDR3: CASSLIGETQYF
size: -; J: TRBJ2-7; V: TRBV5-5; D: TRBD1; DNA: TGTGCCAGCAGCCCACCCGCAGGGGGCTACCACGAGCAGTACTTC; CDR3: CASSPPAGGYHEQYF
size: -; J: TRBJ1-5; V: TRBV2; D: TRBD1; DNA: TGTGCCAGCAGATCAGGACAGGGGGCCTCTCAGCCCCAGCATTTT; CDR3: CASRSGQGASQPQHF
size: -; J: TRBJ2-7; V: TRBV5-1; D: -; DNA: TGCGCCAGCAGCTTTCCGGGAGGGGGCGACGAGCAGTACTTC; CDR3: CASSFPGGGDEQYF
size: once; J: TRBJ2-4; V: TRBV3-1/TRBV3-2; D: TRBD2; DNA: TGTGCCAGCAGCCCAGGGACAGTGACTAGCGGGATACATTCGAACATTCAGTACTTC; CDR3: CASSPGTVTSGIHSNIQYF
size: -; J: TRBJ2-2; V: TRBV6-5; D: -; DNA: TGTGCCAGCAGACCCCCGGTGACGAACACCGGGGAGCTGTTTTTT; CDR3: CASRPPVTNTGELFF
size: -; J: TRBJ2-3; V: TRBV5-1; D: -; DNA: TGCGCCAGCAGCTTGCGGGAGAAGCAGTATTTT; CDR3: CASSLREKQYF
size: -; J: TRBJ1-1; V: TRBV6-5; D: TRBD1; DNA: TGTGCCAGCAGTTATGGGACAGCGAACACTGAAGCTTTCTTT; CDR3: CASSYGTANTEAFF
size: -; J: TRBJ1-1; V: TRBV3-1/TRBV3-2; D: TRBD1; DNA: TGTGCCAGCAGCCAGGGACAGACTTTGCCGAACACTGAAGCTTTCTTT; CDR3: CASSQGQTLPNTEAFF
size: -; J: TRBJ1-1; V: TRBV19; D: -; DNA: TGTGCCAGTAGTATGGGCCTGATTGGGACTGAAGCTTTCTTT; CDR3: CASSMGLIGTEAFF
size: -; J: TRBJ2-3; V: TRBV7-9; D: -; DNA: TGTGCCAGCAGCTTAGGAAGACTAGGAGGCACAGATACGCAGTATTTT; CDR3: CASSLGRLGGTDTQYF
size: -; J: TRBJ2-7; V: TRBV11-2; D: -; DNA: TGTGCCAGCAGACCAACACCAAGACGGGGGAGAACCTACGAGCAGTACTTC; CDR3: CASRPTPRRGRTYEQYF
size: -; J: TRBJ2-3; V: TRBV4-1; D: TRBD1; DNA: TGCGCCAGCAGCCAAACCCGGACAGGAGCGTTCACAGATACGCAGTATTTT; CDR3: CASSQTRTGAFTDTQYF
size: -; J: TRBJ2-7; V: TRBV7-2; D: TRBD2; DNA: TGTGCCAGCAGCTTGCGGGAGGGCTCCCCCTACGAGCAGTACTTC; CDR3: CASSLREGSPYEQYF
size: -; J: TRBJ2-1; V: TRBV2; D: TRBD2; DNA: TGTGCCAGCAGTGGAAGCGGGGCTAGCGCCTACAATGAGCAGTTCTTC; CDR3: CASSGSGASAYNEQFF
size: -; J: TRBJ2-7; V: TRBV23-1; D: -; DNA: TGCGCCAGCAGTCAATCGGTTCAGGGGTTCCCCTACGAGCAGTACTTC; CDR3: CASSQSVQGFPYEQYF
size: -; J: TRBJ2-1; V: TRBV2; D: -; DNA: TGTGCCAGCAGTGAGAAGTCCAGCGGTAACAATGAGCAGTTCTTC; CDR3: CASSEKSSGNNEQFF
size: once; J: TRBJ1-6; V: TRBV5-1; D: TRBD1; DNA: TGCGCCAGCAGCCCCAACTCAGGGGGCAAAAATTCACCCCTCCACTTT; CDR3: CASSPNSGGKNSPLHF
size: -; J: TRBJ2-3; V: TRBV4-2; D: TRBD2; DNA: TGTGCCAGCAGCCAAGCGGCGGGGGGGCGCACAGATACGCAGTATTTT; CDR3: CASSQAAGGRTDTQYF
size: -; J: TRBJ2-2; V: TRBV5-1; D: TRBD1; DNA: TGCGCCAGCAGCTTGGATACAGGGGACACCGGGGAGCTGTTTTTT; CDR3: CASSLDTGDTGELFF
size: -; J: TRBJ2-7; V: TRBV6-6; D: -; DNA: TGTGCCAGCAGTTACCGACAGCTCACCTACGAGCAGTACTTC; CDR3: CASSYRQLTYEQYF
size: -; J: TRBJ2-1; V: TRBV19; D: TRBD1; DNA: TGTGCCAGTAGGAAAACAGGGGACCTCTACAATGAGCAGTTCTTC; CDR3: CASRKTGDLYNEQFF
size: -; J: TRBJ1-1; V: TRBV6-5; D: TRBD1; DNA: TGTGCCAGCAGTTACCACAGGGGAGGCACTGAAGCTTTCTTT; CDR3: CASSYHRGGTEAFF
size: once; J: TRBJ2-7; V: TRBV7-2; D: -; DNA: TGTGCCAGCAGCTTGGGGGGAGTCTACGAGCAGTACTTC; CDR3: CASSLGGVYEQYF
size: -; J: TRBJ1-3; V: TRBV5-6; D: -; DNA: TGTGCCAGCAGCTTGGGCAGGTTCATATATTTT; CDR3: CASSLGRFIYF